This TCR beta chain was identified in a study of blood T cell repertoires in COVID-19. On the study more broadly: Samples representing acute and convalescent COVID-19 were sourced from the United States, Italy and Spain. PBMCs, B-cell-depleted T cells, or T cells were the source of the cDNA or gDNA that made up the material.

From germline, CDR1 is SGHRS and CDR2 YFSETQ. This CDR3 has 15 amino acids. Trimming removed 0 bases from V and 10 bases from J, with 14 bases in between. In the original processing: Reference gene primers were amplified, and this amplification served to estimate nucleated cell counts. Profiling relied on immunoSEQ multiplex PCR, and the TCRdb table lists in-frame clones only, not all of them. For V, J and clone size, that table is used; D and trimming come from the DNA. In the table there are 130,000 to 150,000 clones, around 72% of which are singletons. The chain links TRBV5-1 to TRBJ1-6; no clear D gene. This TCR was sampled from a woman aged 55-70 years with acute or convalescent COVID-19. The sequenced sample was peripheral blood. DNA of the CDR3: TGCGCCAGCAGCTTGGACCTCACCCGCGGGTCACCCCTCCACTTT. Amino acid sequence: CASSLDLTRGSPLHF.